This is a list of T cell receptor beta chains from one sample in a study of T cell responses to AZD1222 COVID-19 vaccine. The protocol was immunoSEQ multiplex PCR, while the TCRdb copy is restricted to in-frame clones and leaves out a portion. The table shows around 120,000 clones, with 70% to 90% occurring only once. The starting material was peripheral blood, obtained on day 0 of AZD1222 vaccination. The receptors originated from an adult in good health. Each CDR3 is given with its conserved first and last residue. The D gene is left open where the match is weak. The size entry is marked missing in some rows and otherwise reads once, few, many or a size class.

j_call,v_call,clone_size,d_call,cdr3_nt,cdr3_aa
TRBJ2-7,TRBV12-3/TRBV12-4,-,-,TGTGCCAGCAGGGGCGAGGGTTCCTACGAGCAGTACTTC,CASRGEGSYEQYF
TRBJ1-1,TRBV6-2/TRBV6-3,-,-,TGTGCCAGCAGCCCTGGGGTTTGGGGGACGAACACTGAAGCTTTCTTT,CASSPGVWGTNTEAFF
TRBJ1-6,TRBV2,-,-,TGTGCCAGCAGCCCCCGGCAGGTGGACTATAATTCACCCCTCCACTTT,CASSPRQVDYNSPLHF
TRBJ2-2,TRBV9,once,-,TGTGCCAGCAGCGTAGAGCCGAACACCGGGGAGCTGTTTTTT,CASSVEPNTGELFF
TRBJ2-1,TRBV5-1,-,TRBD2,TGCGCCAGCAGCTCTACTAGCGGGAGGGCCCATGAGCAGTTCTTC,CASSSTSGRAHEQFF
TRBJ1-2,TRBV3-1/TRBV3-2,-,-,TGTGCCAGCAGCCAATCCTATGGCTACACCTTC,CASSQSYGYTF
TRBJ2-5,TRBV2,-,-,TGTGCCAGCAACAGGGTTACGCGAGAGACCCAGTACTTC,CASNRVTRETQYF
TRBJ2-7,TRBV11-2,-,-,TGTGCCAGCAGCTCCGCCGGGCTTTCCTACGAGCAGTACTTC,CASSSAGLSYEQYF
TRBJ2-5,TRBV28,-,TRBD2,TGTGCCAGCAGTGCAGCGGGAGGGCCCTCAGAGACCCAGTACTTC,CASSAAGGPSETQYF
TRBJ2-5,TRBV2,-,-,TGTGCCAGCACCGAGGGACGGATATTACAAGAGACCCAGTACTTC,CASTEGRILQETQYF
TRBJ1-2,TRBV24-1,-,TRBD1,TGTGCCACCAGTGGGGATACAGGGGGCATGGGCTATGGCTACACCTTC,CATSGDTGGMGYGYTF
TRBJ1-2,TRBV10-2,-,TRBD1,TGCGCCAGCAGTGGGACAGGGGGCGAAAATGGCTACACCTTC,CASSGTGGENGYTF
TRBJ1-2,TRBV29-1,-,-,TGCAGCGTTGAACCCGGGCGCCTATACGGCTACACCTTC,CSVEPGRLYGYTF
TRBJ1-5,TRBV3-1/TRBV3-2,-,TRBD1,TGTGCCAGCAGCGGCCGGGACAGGGACAATCAGCCCCAGCATTTT,CASSGRDRDNQPQHF
TRBJ1-3,TRBV5-1,-,-,TGCGCCAGCAGCTTGCTAGGGTCGGGAAACACCATATATTTT,CASSLLGSGNTIYF
TRBJ2-3,TRBV6-4,-,TRBD2,TGTGCCAGCAGTGGCGGGAGTGCCACAGATACGCAGTATTTT,CASSGGSATDTQYF
TRBJ1-5,TRBV7-9,many,-,TGTGCCAGCAGCCGGGAATATGGCCCCATATATAGCAATCAGCCCCAGCATTTT,CASSREYGPIYSNQPQHF
TRBJ1-1,TRBV6-5,few,-,TGTGCCAGCAGCGGGCGGTTCGACCAAGCTTTCTTT,CASSGRFDQAFF
TRBJ1-2,TRBV2,-,-,TGTGCCAGCAGTGAAGCCAGGGGTCATGGCTACACCTTC,CASSEARGHGYTF
TRBJ2-3,TRBV5-1,-,TRBD1,TGCGCCAGCAGCTTGGGGCAGGGGACAGCAGATACGCAGTATTTT,CASSLGQGTADTQYF
TRBJ1-1,TRBV5-6,-,-,TGTGCCAGCAGCCTGATAGTCCCAGTGAACACTGAAGCTTTCTTT,CASSLIVPVNTEAFF
TRBJ2-7,TRBV28,-,-,TGTGCCAGCAGTCAGCTGAGGGGGAGCGCCTACGAGCAGTACTTC,CASSQLRGSAYEQYF
TRBJ1-1,TRBV4-2,few,-,TGTGCCAGCAGCCCAGGGAGTGGCACTGAAGCTTTCTTT,CASSPGSGTEAFF
TRBJ1-4,TRBV30,-,TRBD1,TGTGCCTGGAGTGGGACAGGGGGCTTTGAAAAACTGTTTTTT,CAWSGTGGFEKLFF
TRBJ1-2,TRBV6-6,-,-,TGTGCCAGCAGCCTACACTATGGCTACACCTTC,CASSLHYGYTF
TRBJ1-2,TRBV30,-,-,TGTGCCTGGAGTGTCGGGAAAAACTATGGCTACACCTTC,CAWSVGKNYGYTF
TRBJ2-1,TRBV7-9,-,TRBD2,TGTGCCAGCAGCCCCGGGACTAGCGGGACCGATGAGCAGTTCTTC,CASSPGTSGTDEQFF
TRBJ2-5,TRBV5-1,-,TRBD2,TGCGCCAGCAGCTTGGCTCTAGCGGGCTCACAAGAGACCCAGTACTTC,CASSLALAGSQETQYF
TRBJ1-6,TRBV11-2,-,-,TGTGCCAGCAGCCCGGATAGGATGTATAATTCACCCCTCCACTTT,CASSPDRMYNSPLHF
TRBJ2-7,TRBV3-1/TRBV3-2,many,-,TGTGCCAGCAGCCAAGATGACACAGGACCCGAGCAGTACTTC,CASSQDDTGPEQYF
TRBJ1-6,TRBV10-3,few,TRBD1,TGTGCCACCCGGGGACAGGATGGAAATTCACCCCTCCACTTT,CATRGQDGNSPLHF
TRBJ2-1,TRBV3-1/TRBV3-2,-,TRBD1,TGTGCCAGCAGCCCAATGGACAGGGGGGTCTACAATGAGCAGTTCTTC,CASSPMDRGVYNEQFF
TRBJ2-5,TRBV7-2,-,TRBD2,TGTGCCAGCAGCGCCGGGAGGGTGGGGGAGACCCAGTACTTC,CASSAGRVGETQYF
TRBJ2-2,TRBV2,-,-,TGTGCCAGCGTCGTGGAGACCGGGGAGCTGTTTTTT,CASVVETGELFF
TRBJ2-2,TRBV7-3,-,TRBD1,TGTGCCAGCAGCTTAACCCCAGGACAGGGAAGAACTGGGGAGCTGTTTTTT,CASSLTPGQGRTGELFF
TRBJ1-1,TRBV30,-,-,TGTGCCTGGAGCCCCAGGGGCCTGAACACTGAAGCTTTCTTT,CAWSPRGLNTEAFF
TRBJ1-3,TRBV28,-,TRBD1,TGTGCCAGCAGTTTTGTAGGACAGGGGGTTCATGGCGGAAACACCATATATTTT,CASSFVGQGVHGGNTIYF
TRBJ2-3,TRBV5-1,-,-,TGCGCCAGCAGCGGCCCTAGCACAGATACGCAGTATTTT,CASSGPSTDTQYF
TRBJ2-2,TRBV10-2,-,-,TGCGCCAGCAGCGAACGAGGACTAAACACCGGGGAGCTGTTTTTT,CASSERGLNTGELFF
TRBJ2-7,TRBV7-8,-,-,TGTGCCAGCAGCTTCACCGCCAATTACGAGCAGTACTTC,CASSFTANYEQYF
TRBJ1-1,TRBV19,-,-,TGTGCCAGTAGTATGAGGAACACTGAAGCTTTCTTT,CASSMRNTEAFF
TRBJ2-4,TRBV28,-,-,TGTGCCAGCAGAGAAGGGACTAAAAACATTCAGTACTTC,CASREGTKNIQYF
TRBJ1-1,TRBV28,-,-,TGTGCCAGCAGTTCCCGACTCCTGGGGAGAACTGAAGCTTTCTTT,CASSSRLLGRTEAFF
TRBJ1-5,TRBV7-2,-,-,TGTGCCAGCAGCCCCAGTCCCTATAGGGGCGGCAATCAGCCCCAGCATTTT,CASSPSPYRGGNQPQHF